This TCR beta chain originates from a study of OX40 agonist ivuxolimab in advanced cancers. Whole-study results and caveats: Individuals who were partial responders at 0.1-3.0 mg/kg had clonal expansion that ranked among the lowest.

Trimming removed 5 bases at V and 2 bases at J, with 4 bases between. This CDR3 has 12 amino acids. Germline V gene data show CDR1 as LGHNA and CDR2 as YSLEER. A note on this clone: The antigen is unknown.

The method was immunoSEQ multiplex PCR; TCRdb's version includes in-frame clones alone and lacks a portion of them. The sample shows about 81,000 clones, 85% to 95% of them seen only once. The chain combines TRBV4-3 with TRBJ2-1; D remains ambiguous. Here the sequenced sample was CD4+ or CD8+ T cells sorted from blood, taken in a trial of the OX40 agonist ivuxolimab. This TCR came from an adult with an advanced solid tumor such as melanoma, head and neck, liver or kidney cancer. CDR3 sequence: CASSETYNEQFF. The DNA of the CDR3 is TGCGCCAGCAGCGAAACCTACAATGAGCAGTTCTTC.